Described below is a single T cell receptor (beta chain) sequence and its context. What it binds is not known. Patients chosen for sequencing had CD8+CD57+ cells that had expanded, as shown by flow cytometry. Germline V gene data show CDR1 as SGDLS and CDR2 as YYNGEE. The trim removed 3 bases at V and 6 bases at J, leaving 4 bases unmatched. This CDR3 spans 15 amino acids. This entry belongs to a study of CD8+CD57+ T cells in acquired aplastic anemia. About the research overall: On average, sorted CD4+ and CD8+ cells gave 3.2 ug of DNA. Study-wide results and limits: About 29 shared CD8+ CDR3s appeared highly expressed within patients' immunodominant clones. The study found no significant CD8+ Simpson's diversity difference between patients and controls.

According to the study, genomic DNA was the template for TCR beta VDJ and CDR3 profiling. TCRdb reprocessed the reads via MiXCR and lists one record per CDR3 protein. The sample holds 450,000 to 600,000 distinct CDR3 sequences; about a third are singletons and the top ten take less than 1%. Sequencing input: sorted CD4+, CD8+, or CD8+CD57+ T cells (not recorded which) from PBMCs. This clonotype originated in a human donor with aplastic anemia. The chain employs TRBV9 and TRBJ2-1; 12 nucleotides align to TRBD2. In DNA, the CDR3 is TGTGCCAGCAGCGCTAGCGGGAGGGCGTCCAATGAGCAGTTCTTC. This encodes CASSASGRASNEQFF.